One and the same sample provided the 29 T cell receptor beta chains below, sequenced in a study of blood T cell repertoires in COVID-19. Sequenced by immunoSEQ multiplex PCR; TCRdb stores in-frame clones only, minus some. The sample yields some 60,000 clones, approximately 86% seen once. The specimen was peripheral blood. The receptors originated from a man between 65 and 85 years old with acute or convalescent COVID-19.

The rearrangement joins TRBV11-3 to TRBJ2-1; D unresolved. Trimming took 4 bases from V and 4 from J, leaving 5 bases between them. Germline V gene data show CDR1 as SGHNT and CDR2 as YENEEA. The CDR3 has 12 residues. The DNA for the CDR3 is TGTGCCAGCAGCTCGACTTACAATGAGCAGTTCTTC. Translated, it gives CASSSTYNEQFF.

The chain joins TRBV30 to TRBJ1-1; 12 bases align to TRBD1. Unmatched junction bases numbered 5, after V lost 7 bases and J lost 5 bases. The CDR3 is made up of 13 amino acids. The V gene's germline CDR1 is GTSNPN and CDR2 SVGIG (reference sequence). CDR3 in DNA: TGTGCCTTGGGACAGGGGGCGCGAACTGAAGCTTTCTTT. Amino acid sequence: CALGQGARTEAFF.

The chain links TRBV19 to TRBJ1-5; D perhaps matches TRBD1 (6 bases). Trimming left V 9 bases short and J 4 bases short, with 19 bases between. The CDR3 loop spans 15 amino acids. Germline lookup yields CDR1 LNHDA and CDR2 SQIVND (reference sequence). The CDR3 bases are TGTGCCAGCAGGAACCTCGGACAGACTAATCAGCCCCAGCATTTT. Amino acids: CASRNLGQTNQPQHF. The full variable domain, rest sourced from reference TRBV19 and TRBJ1-5, is DGGITQSPKYLFRKEGQNVTLSCEQNLNHDAMYWYRQDPGQGLRLIYYSQIVNDFQKGDIAEGYSVSREKKESFPLTVTSAQKNPTAFYLCASRNLGQTNQPQHFGDGTRLSIL.

The rearrangement joins TRBV2 to TRBJ2-3, with 11 nucleotides matching TRBD2. The length of the CDR3 is 14 residues. The J segment lost 5 bases and the V segment lost 5 bases, leaving 3 bases of the junction unmatched. CDR1 and CDR2 (germline): SNHLY, FYNNEI. The CDR3 loop reads CASSNLAGGDTQYF. In nucleotides, the CDR3 is TGTGCCAGCAGTAATCTAGCGGGGGGAGATACGCAGTATTTT.

The CDR3 region is CAISERGSDTQYF. CDR3 DNA: TGTGCCATCAGTGAGAGGGGTTCAGATACGCAGTATTTT. The chain joins TRBV10-3 to TRBJ2-3; a weak D match, TRBD1 (5 bases). V was cut by 2 bases and J by 4 bases, with 7 bases left in between. CDR3 size: 13 residues. CDR1 and CDR2 from the germline V gene are ENHRY and SYGVKD.

V usage is TRBV29-1 and J usage is TRBJ2-2, with TRBD2 identical over 7 bases. This CDR3 comprises 14 residues. Trimming took 6 bases from V and 8 from J; bases not matched to a gene: 12. Germline CDR1 and CDR2: SQVTM and ANQGSEA. The CDR3 region has the DNA TGCAGCGTACGACTAGCAAAGAATACGGGGGAGCTGTTTTTT. Encoded protein: CSVRLAKNTGELFF.

The V call is TRBV10-3, the J call TRBJ2-1; 13 bases line up with TRBD2. Germline CDR1 ENHRY, CDR2 SYGVKD. CDR3 size: 15 residues. J gave up 6 bases and V 10 bases, and 9 bases lay outside the gene matches. In DNA, the CDR3 is TGTGCCACCGGGACTAGCGGGATTTACGGCAATGAGCAGTTCTTC. Encoded protein: CATGTSGIYGNEQFF.

The V and J genes are TRBV19 and TRBJ2-4, with TRBD2 matching 13 bases. Looked up from germline, CDR1 is LNHDA and CDR2 is SQIVND (reference sequence). The CDR3 is 17 residues long. V shed 6 bases and J 9 bases; nucleotides not matched to a gene: 14. The CDR3 nucleotides are TGTGCCAGTAGCCGCACCGGGACTAGCGGGACAAGTGCCATTCAGTACTTC. This translates into CASSRTGTSGTSAIQYF.

The rearrangement links TRBV25-1 to TRBJ1-6; D might be TRBD1 (6 bases). The CDR3 has 15 amino acids. V lost 4 bases to trimming and J lost 4 bases, with 11 bases between them. Germline-derived CDR1 and CDR2 are MGHDK and SYGVNS. The CDR3 nucleotides read TGTGCCAGCAGTGCCCCAGGGGCTTATAATTCACCCCTCCACTTT. It translates to CASSAPGAYNSPLHF.

The genes are TRBV6-1 and TRBJ1-2, with D possibly matching TRBD1 (6 bases). V lost 3 bases to trimming and J lost 0 bases, with 17 bases between them. The length of the CDR3 is 17 residues. Per the germline V gene, CDR1 is MNHNS and CDR2 is SASEGT. Written as DNA, the CDR3 is TGTGCCAGCAGTGAGCTAACAGGGATAAGCACTAACTATGGCTACACCTTC. It encodes CASSELTGISTNYGYTF.

J is TRBJ1-5 and V is TRBV6-5; possible D gene TRBD1, 6 bases. Trimming removed 7 bases at V and 0 bases at J, with 13 bases between. The germline CDR1 and CDR2 sequences are MNHEY and SVGAGI. The CDR3 consists of 15 residues. Here the CDR3 DNA reads TGTGCCAGCAAAAACGGACAGCTTAGCAATCAGCCCCAGCATTTT. It codes for CASKNGQLSNQPQHF.

This rearrangement joins TRBV5-1 to TRBJ2-2; a weak D match, TRBD2 (5 bases). The CDR3 covers 15 residues. The germline CDR1 and CDR2 sequences are SGHRS and YFSETQ. Trimming stripped 1 base from V and 3 bases from J, with 10 bases between. CDR3 amino acids: CASSLPGRDTGELFF. The DNA for the CDR3 is TGCGCCAGCAGCTTGCCGGGAAGAGACACCGGGGAGCTGTTTTTT.

This chain links TRBV3-1 (or the pseudogene TRBV3-2) with TRBJ1-2; a weak D match, TRBD1 (6 bases). The V gene's germline CDR1 is LGHDT and CDR2 YNNKEL (reference sequence). Trimming removed 4 bases from V and 8 bases from J, with 23 bases in between. The CDR3 is 16 amino acids. CDR3 loop: CASSLRIGSPGHGYTF. CDR3 DNA: TGTGCCAGCAGCCTAAGAATCGGATCCCCGGGACACGGCTACACCTTC.

The chain joins TRBV5-4 to TRBJ1-3; TRBD1 matches at 8 bases. The CDR3 runs 15 residues. The junction had 6 bases not matched to a gene; V was cut back by 4 bases and J by 3 bases. Looked up from germline, CDR1 is SGHNT and CDR2 is YYREEE (reference sequence). For the CDR3, the DNA is TGTGCCAGCAGCCCACAGGGGGTTGTTGGAAACACCATATATTTT. It translates to CASSPQGVVGNTIYF.

The gene calls are TRBV28 and TRBJ1-5, with a tentative D call TRBD1 (5 bases). The length of the CDR3 is 15 residues. Germline CDR1 MDHEN, CDR2 SYDVKM. Trimming cost V 5 bases and J 1 base, with 12 bases left between them. Here the CDR3 reads CASSGEGVSNQPQHF. CDR3 DNA sequence: TGTGCCAGCAGTGGGGAAGGGGTAAGCAATCAGCCCCAGCATTTT.

The chain carries TRBV4-2 and TRBJ2-1, with 8 positions matching TRBD2. CDR1 and CDR2 from the germline V gene are LGHNA and YNFKEQ. This CDR3 comprises 13 residues. The junction had 11 bases not matched to a gene; V was cut back by 6 bases and J by 13 bases. The CDR3 bases are TGTGCCAGCAGGACAAGAGATAGGACTAGCCAGTTCTTC. Protein sequence: CASRTRDRTSQFF.

This rearrangement joins TRBV11-2 to TRBJ1-6, with 8 bases identical to TRBD1. Germline V lookup: CDR1 SGHAT, CDR2 FQNNGV. Trimming removed 4 bases from V and 1 base from J; junction bases left unmatched: 3. This CDR3 contains 16 residues. CDR3 DNA: TGTGCCAGCAGCTCAAGGACAGGGTCCTATAATTCACCCCTCCACTTT. It specifies CASSSRTGSYNSPLHF.

V is TRBV3-1 (or the pseudogene TRBV3-2) and J is TRBJ2-7; D may be TRBD2 (6 bases). The CDR3 sequence is 17 residues long. CDR1 is LGHDT and CDR2 is YNNKEL in the germline V gene (reference sequence). Trimming took off 0 bases at V and 1 base at J, with 16 bases between the two ends. As DNA, the CDR3 is TGTGCCAGCAGCCAAGAGCGGCGGCGGGGATTATCCTACGAGCAGTACTTC. Its translation: CASSQERRRGLSYEQYF.

The CDR3 loop is CASKGQGKWTEAFF. CDR3 DNA sequence: TGCGCCAGTAAAGGACAGGGAAAGTGGACTGAAGCTTTCTTT. The chain uses TRBV5-1 and TRBJ1-1; 8 positions agree with TRBD1. Germline CDR1 is SGHRS and CDR2 is YFSETQ. This CDR3 region has 14 residues. V lost 8 bases to trimming and J lost 5 bases; unmatched junction nucleotides: 11.

The V and J genes are TRBV19 and TRBJ2-7; 7 positions match TRBD1. Trimming at V came to 5 bases and at J to 0 bases, leaving 7 bases not matched to a gene. The CDR3 extends over 15 amino acids. CDR1 is LNHDA and CDR2 is SQIVND in the germline V gene (reference sequence). The CDR3 DNA follows: TGTGCCAGTAGTGGACCGGGACAGAGCTCCTACGAGCAGTACTTC. Protein: CASSGPGQSSYEQYF.

V and J are TRBV5-4 and TRBJ2-5; 10 bases map to TRBD2. CDR1 SGHNT and CDR2 YYREEE come from the germline V gene (reference sequence). This CDR3 is built from 17 residues. The V segment lost 1 base and the J segment 4 bases; nucleotides outside the gene matches: 10. The CDR3 nucleotides read TGTGCCAGCAGCTTGACTAAGACAGGGACTAGCGCAGAGACCCAGTACTTC. Its protein is CASSLTKTGTSAETQYF.

V usage is TRBV6-4 and J usage is TRBJ2-6; 7 bases are a match to TRBD2. CDR1 is MRHNA, CDR2 SNTAGT, per germline. J was trimmed by 2 bases and V by 2 bases; bases with no gene match: 0. CDR3 length equals 15 residues. CDR3: CASSDGGAGANVLTF. The DNA for the CDR3 is TGTGCCAGCAGTGACGGGGGGGCTGGGGCCAACGTCCTGACTTTC.

The chain combines TRBV5-4 with TRBJ2-5; D remains unclear. Germline CDR1 SGHNT, CDR2 YYREEE (reference sequence). V was trimmed by 0 bases and J by 1 base, leaving 4 bases between them. The CDR3 is 13 amino acids. CDR3 sequence (DNA): TGTGCCAGCAGCTTGGGGCTCCAAGAGACCCAGTACTTC. Its protein product is CASSLGLQETQYF. Full variable domain (outside the CDR3, taken from reference TRBV5-4 and TRBJ2-5): ETGVTQSPTHLIKTRGQQVTLRCSSQSGHNTVSWYQQALGQGPQFIFQYYREEENGRGNFPPRFSGLQFPNYSSELNVNALELDDSALYLCASSLGLQETQYFGPGTRLLVL.

The chain links TRBV3-1 (or the pseudogene TRBV3-2) to TRBJ1-1; no clear D. This CDR3 is 13 amino acids long. V dropped 5 bases and J dropped 5 bases, with 12 bases sitting between them. Germline CDR1 LGHDT, CDR2 YNNKEL (reference sequence). Here the CDR3 reads CASSSLGVTEAFF. In nucleotides, the CDR3 is TGTGCCAGCAGCTCCCTCGGAGTGACTGAAGCTTTCTTT.

The chain employs TRBV24-1 and TRBJ2-7, with TRBD1 identical over 8 bases. This CDR3 is 14 amino acids long. Looked up from germline, CDR1 is KGHDR and CDR2 is SFDVKD. After removal of 5 bases from V and 2 bases from J, the junction contained 4 bases not matched to a gene. CDR3 bases: TGTGCCACCAGTGTAGGGACAGGACCCTACGAGCAGTACTTC. Protein: CATSVGTGPYEQYF.

The sample holds one count of this clone. In DNA form, the CDR3 reads TGTGCCAGCAGCACATACAATGAGCAGTTCTTC. Translated, it gives CASSTYNEQFF. This chain connects TRBV7-9 to TRBJ2-1; D remains unclear. V was pared by 5 bases and J by 4 bases, with 3 bases between. Germline assignment: CDR1 SEHNR and CDR2 FQNEAQ (reference sequence). This CDR3 contains 11 residues.

Turning to this clone: The same CDR3 is also encoded by other DNA sequences in this sample. This chain links TRBV9 with TRBJ1-2; D remains ambiguous. Germline CDR1 SGDLS, CDR2 YYNGEE. The CDR3 consists of 13 residues. Trimming stripped 0 bases from V and 2 bases from J, with 5 bases between. In DNA form, the CDR3 reads TGTGCCAGCAGCGTAGCGGAGAACTATGGCTACACCTTC. Translation gives CASSVAENYGYTF.

The V and J genes are TRBV3-1 (or the pseudogene TRBV3-2) and TRBJ2-3; D possibly corresponds to TRBD2 (6 bases). V was clipped by 4 bases and J by 2 bases, with 7 bases between them. This CDR3 has 13 residues. Germline V gene lookup returns CDR1 LGHDT and CDR2 YNNKEL (reference sequence). Here the CDR3 reads CASSREVTDTQYF. DNA for the CDR3: TGTGCCAGCAGCCGGGAGGTCACAGATACGCAGTATTTT.

This chain connects TRBV4-2 to TRBJ2-7; D is ambiguous. The length of the CDR3 is 15 residues. Looked up from germline, CDR1 is LGHNA and CDR2 is YNFKEQ. V was clipped by 1 base and J by 6 bases, with 16 bases between them. CDR3 coding DNA: TGTGCCAGCAGCCAAGGAGGTACCCTGACTTCCGAGCAGTACTTC. Its translation: CASSQGGTLTSEQYF.